These 25 T cell receptor beta chains share one sample of origin, sequenced in a study of pediatric ulcerative colitis. Only in-frame clones appear in the TCRdb table, and some are missing; sequencing was by immunoSEQ multiplex PCR. Of about 36,000 clones listed, around four fifths were seen once; the top ten hold roughly 23%. What was sequenced was blood. These TCRs come from a girl between 10 and 17 years old with moderate ulcerative colitis.

This rearrangement joins TRBV10-3 to TRBJ2-1, with unresolved D. The germline gives CDR1 ENHRY, CDR2 SYGVKD. V lost 3 bases and J lost 5, with 11 bases in between. The CDR3 loop spans 14 amino acids. CDR3 sequence (DNA): TGTGCCATCAGTGAATCTAACAGAGACAATGAGCAGTTCTTC. Amino acids: CAISESNRDNEQFF.

The chain recombines TRBV15 with TRBJ2-2; 10 positions agree with TRBD2. V lost 5 bases, J lost 4 bases, and 10 bases stayed unmatched. In germline, CDR1 is LNHNV, CDR2 YYDKDF (reference sequence). The CDR3 is 17 residues long. The CDR3 here is CATSEYGTSDGTGELFF. The CDR3 DNA reads TGTGCCACCAGCGAGTACGGGACTAGCGATGGCACCGGGGAGCTGTTTTTT.

The J gene is TRBJ1-5, the V gene TRBV18; D is unclear. The CDR3 length is 13 residues. V was clipped by 3 bases and J by 5 bases, with 8 bases between them. Germline assignment: CDR1 KGHSH and CDR2 LQKENI. The CDR3 loop is CASSPANDQPQHF. Written as DNA, the CDR3 is TGTGCCAGCTCACCGGCTAACGATCAGCCCCAGCATTTT.

The rearrangement joins TRBV6-1 to TRBJ2-2, with D perhaps assigned TRBD1 or TRBD2 (5 bases each). V was trimmed by 4 bases and J by 5 bases, leaving 17 bases between them. The CDR3 loop spans 16 amino acids. Germline loops: CDR1 MNHNS, CDR2 SASEGT. DNA for the CDR3: TGTGCCAGCAGTGGGTATGGGGCTCGAGGGACCGGGGAGCTGTTTTTT. It is translated as CASSGYGARGTGELFF.

This chain links TRBV5-4 with TRBJ2-6, with D uncertain. Germline CDR1 SGHNT, CDR2 YYREEE (reference sequence). The CDR3 is made up of 15 amino acids. V dropped 2 bases and J dropped 2 bases, with 8 bases sitting between them. Written as DNA, the CDR3 is TGTGCCAGCAGCTTAGAAGGGACTGGGGCCAACGTCCTGACTTTC. This encodes CASSLEGTGANVLTF.

V usage is TRBV7-2 and J usage is TRBJ1-1, with TRBD1 as a possible D gene (5 bases). Germline V gives CDR1 SGHTA, CDR2 FQGNSA. Trimming removed 7 bases from V and 6 bases from J, with 9 bases in between. CDR3 length equals 11 residues. The CDR3 nucleotides are TGTGCCAGCACCAGGGCGGCTGAAGCTTTCTTT. It yields the protein CASTRAAEAFF. The full variable domain, completed using reference TRBV7-2 and TRBJ1-1, is GAGVSQSPSNKVTEKGKDVELRCDPISGHTALYWYRQSLGQGLEFLIYFQGNSAPDKSGLPSDRFSAERTGGSVSTLTIQRTQQEDSAVYLCASTRAAEAFFGQGTRLTVV.

This chain connects TRBV28 to TRBJ2-3; 9 bases agree with TRBD2. In germline, CDR1 is MDHEN, CDR2 SYDVKM. Trimming removed 5 bases from V and 0 bases from J; junction bases left unmatched: 15. The CDR3 is made up of 19 amino acids. As DNA, the CDR3 is TGTGCCAGCAGTCCACCTCGGGGACTAGCAGCGACTAGCACAGATACGCAGTATTTT. Translated, it gives CASSPPRGLAATSTDTQYF.

The chain employs TRBV6-5 and TRBJ2-7, with D perhaps matching TRBD1 (6 bases). Trimming removed 2 bases from V and 2 bases from J, with 10 bases in between. This CDR3 region has 14 residues. Germline CDR1 reads MNHEY; CDR2 reads SVGAGI. The CDR3 DNA sequence: TGTGCCAGCAGTTACCGGGACACGGCCTACGAGCAGTACTTC. Translated: CASSYRDTAYEQYF.

The V gene is TRBV6-4, the J gene TRBJ2-7, with 11 nucleotides matching TRBD2. The CDR3 extends over 17 amino acids. The V and J ends lost 5 bases and 0 bases, in that order; junction bases with no gene match: 9. CDR1 is MRHNA and CDR2 is SNTAGT in the germline V gene. CDR3 coding DNA: TGTGCCAGCAGTTTCCTAGCGGGGGGTAACCTCTCCTACGAGCAGTACTTC. Translated: CASSFLAGGNLSYEQYF.

The rearrangement joins TRBV27 to TRBJ2-1; maybe TRBD2 (6 bases). The CDR3 sequence is 13 residues long. Per the germline V gene, CDR1 is MNHEY and CDR2 is SMNVEV (reference sequence). The V end lost 3 bases, the J end lost 6 bases, and 9 bases lay between the germline ends. CDR3 region: CASSFLGGNEQFF. The CDR3 DNA sequence: TGTGCCAGCAGTTTCCTCGGGGGCAATGAGCAGTTCTTC.

This clone was counted only a few times. The rearrangement links TRBV6-1 to TRBJ1-6; 8 bases fit TRBD1. From germline, CDR1 is MNHNS and CDR2 SASEGT. The CDR3 contains 15 residues. Germline trimming cut 2 bases from V and 9 bases from J; bases unmatched to any gene: 6. CDR3 sequence reads: CASSEFQGAVSPLHF. In nucleotides, the CDR3 is TGTGCCAGCAGTGAATTTCAGGGGGCGGTTTCACCCCTCCACTTT.

CDR3 sequence (DNA): TGCGCCAGCAGCTTTAATAGCGGGGGGGTAGATACGCAGTATTTT. This gives the protein CASSFNSGGVDTQYF. The chain carries TRBV5-1 and TRBJ2-3; 11 bases are shared with TRBD2. CDR1 and CDR2 from the germline V gene are SGHRS and YFSETQ. CDR3 size: 15 residues. V gave up 2 bases and J gave up 5 bases; unmatched junction bases: 4.

V gene TRBV27 combines with J gene TRBJ2-5; D uncertain. Germline CDR1 and CDR2: MNHEY and SMNVEV (reference sequence). This CDR3 is built from 11 residues. Deletions cut 8 bases from V and 5 bases from J, with 9 bases between. CDR3 nucleotide sequence: TGTGCCAGCGGCGCCCAGGAGACCCAGTACTTC. Translated, it gives CASGAQETQYF.

This chain joins TRBV19 and TRBJ2-7; tentative D call: TRBD1 (6 bases). Germline V gives CDR1 LNHDA, CDR2 SQIVND (reference sequence). The CDR3 totals 15 residues. The ends were cut back, 1 base at V and 5 bases at J, with 15 bases in the middle. Here the CDR3 reads CASSIGPPGVHEQYF. The CDR3 region has the DNA TGTGCCAGTAGTATAGGACCTCCAGGGGTCCACGAGCAGTACTTC.

The rearrangement joins TRBV6-1 to TRBJ1-4; 9 bases fit TRBD1. Germline lookup yields CDR1 MNHNS and CDR2 SASEGT. The CDR3 has 14 amino acids. V lost 3 bases and J lost 7; bases outside the gene matches: 3. The CDR3 here is CASSEDRGFEKLFF. CDR3 DNA: TGTGCCAGCAGTGAGGACAGGGGTTTTGAAAAACTGTTTTTT.

This clone occurred once. The chain is built from TRBV4-1 and TRBJ2-1, with no clear D. The CDR3 has 14 residues. The germline V and J ends were trimmed by 2 bases and 3 bases, with 8 bases remaining between them. Germline V CDR1 and CDR2: MGHRA, YSYEKL. The DNA for the CDR3 is TGCGCCAGCAGCCAACTTTCAAGCTACAATGAGCAGTTCTTC. As protein: CASSQLSSYNEQFF.

The CDR3 is CASSEAGTGGRGYTF. The CDR3 DNA reads as TGTGCCAGCAGCGAAGCCGGGACAGGGGGCCGAGGCTACACCTTC. The chain links TRBV9 to TRBJ1-2; 12 positions match TRBD1. CDR1 is SGDLS and CDR2 is YYNGEE in the germline V gene. After removal of 3 bases from V and 8 bases from J, the junction contained 8 bases not matched to a gene. The CDR3 is 15 residues long.

This clone appeared a few times. The V gene is TRBV7-2, the J gene TRBJ1-5; possible D gene TRBD1, 5 bases. Trimming removed 3 bases from V and 4 bases from J, with 7 bases in between. CDR3 length equals 13 residues. In germline, CDR1 is SGHTA, CDR2 FQGNSA. CDR3 sequence: CASSLRGNQPQHF. Written as DNA, the CDR3 is TGTGCCAGCAGCTTGAGGGGAAATCAGCCCCAGCATTTT.

The chain recombines TRBV6-5 with TRBJ2-5; D is unclear. V was pared by 4 bases and J by 5 bases, with 14 bases between. The CDR3 sequence is 14 residues long. Germline V gene sequence: CDR1 MNHEY, CDR2 SVGAGI. The CDR3 is CASSSPAVRETQYF. In DNA form, the CDR3 reads TGTGCCAGCAGTTCCCCAGCAGTACGGGAGACCCAGTACTTC.

This rearrangement joins TRBV5-4 to TRBJ1-1; no reliable D call. This CDR3 contains 14 residues. Germline assignment: CDR1 SGHNT and CDR2 YYREEE (reference sequence). V was shortened by 0 bases and J by 3 bases, with 9 bases between the two germline ends. Written as DNA, the CDR3 is TGTGCCAGCAGCTTGGAGGGATTGTACACTGAAGCTTTCTTT. This gives the protein CASSLEGLYTEAFF.

The rearrangement joins TRBV11-3 to TRBJ2-3; D could derive from TRBD1 or TRBD2 (5 bases each). The germline gives CDR1 SGHNT, CDR2 YENEEA. V was clipped by 4 bases and J by 2 bases, with 13 bases between them. The CDR3 runs to 15 residues. CDR3 in amino acids: CASSSSGTTTDTQYF. The CDR3 DNA reads as TGTGCCAGCAGCTCTTCCGGGACCACCACAGATACGCAGTATTTT.

V usage is TRBV9 and J usage is TRBJ2-1, with 14 bases matching TRBD2. Germline-derived CDR1 and CDR2 are SGDLS and YYNGEE. The CDR3 is 19 residues long. V lost 7 bases to trimming and J lost 4 bases; unmatched junction nucleotides: 16. The DNA for the CDR3 is TGTGCCAGCCTGCCGGGACTAGCGGGAGTGGGGGCTAGGTACAATGAGCAGTTCTTC. Translated: CASLPGLAGVGARYNEQFF. Together with reference TRBV9 and TRBJ2-1, the CDR3 gives the full variable domain: DSGVTQTPKHLITATGQRVTLRCSPRSGDLSVYWYQQSLDQGLQFLIQYYNGEERAKGNILERFSAQQFPDLHSELNLSSLELGDSALYFCASLPGLAGVGARYNEQFFGPGTRLTVL.

The J gene is TRBJ2-2, the V gene TRBV7-6, with 7 nucleotides matching TRBD1. V lost 3 bases to trimming and J lost 5 bases; unmatched junction nucleotides: 12. Germline loops: CDR1 SGHVS, CDR2 FNYEAQ. CDR3 length: 17 amino acids. CDR3 coding DNA: TGTGCCAGCAGCTTGGCGACAGGGACGGGTCGTACCGGGGAGCTGTTTTTT. Its protein product is CASSLATGTGRTGELFF. Complete variable domain (other parts from reference TRBV7-6 and TRBJ2-2): GAGVSQSPRYKVTKRGQDVALRCDPISGHVSLYWYRQALGQGPEFLTYFNYEAQQDKSGLPNDRFSAERPEGSISTLTIQRTEQRDSAMYRCASSLATGTGRTGELFFGEGSRLTVL.

The V gene is TRBV12-5, the J gene TRBJ1-1; tentative D call: TRBD1 (5 bases). V shed 7 bases and J shed 5 bases, with 17 bases lying between them. The CDR3 is made up of 14 amino acids. The germline gives CDR1 LGHNT, CDR2 FRNRAP. The CDR3 nucleotides read TGTGCTAGTGCCATCGAGGGGTTGGGGACTGAAGCTTTCTTT. Translation: CASAIEGLGTEAFF. Complete variable domain (other parts from reference TRBV12-5 and TRBJ1-1): DARVTQTPRHKVTEMGQEVTMRCQPILGHNTVFWYRQTMMQGLELLAYFRNRAPLDDSGMPKDRFSAEMPDATLATLKIQPSEPRDSAVYFCASAIEGLGTEAFFGQGTRLTVV.

The chain is built from TRBV6-6 and TRBJ1-4; D unresolved. Trimming removed 0 bases from V and 7 bases from J, with 3 bases in between. The CDR3 runs to 12 residues. Germline values: CDR1 MNHNY, CDR2 SVGAGI (reference sequence). DNA for the CDR3: TGTGCCAGCAGTTACTCGGGTGAAAAACTGTTTTTT. Translating it yields CASSYSGEKLFF.